This TCR beta chain derives from a study of T cells in localized non-small cell lung cancer (dated by TCRdb to the early 2020s). Broadly, across the study: Comparing tumors with uninvolved tumor-adjacent lungs, the study looked at the T cell repertoires of 236 patients with early-stage NSCLC. The cohort consisted of 236 treatment-naive NSCLC patients whose localized lung tumors had been resected. Of the NSCLC patients, around 140 were male and about a hundred were female, and the mean age was approximately 66 years.

About this clone itself: The target of this receptor is not known. Per-nucleotide qualities are absent, and no much larger clonotype sits a single base away.

At diagnosis, tumor, uninvolved tumor-adjacent lung and peripheral blood were collected and then preserved as a mix of FFPE and fresh-frozen material. For TCR repertoire profiling, blood samples were analyzed as peripheral blood mononuclear cells. The immunoSEQ Assay was used to sequence TCR beta CDR3 regions from DNA. The published analysis was carried out like this. To compute T cell density, TCR beta template counts were normalized to usable DNA, which was estimated by amplifying housekeeping genes. Using the preseqR package, richness was estimated by extrapolating to 120,000 templates for tissue samples and 400,000 templates for PBMC samples. Clonality was defined by subtracting Pielou's evenness from one. To identify tissue-enriched TCRs, differential abundance testing was run on productive amino-acid clonotypes with a minimum total count of 5 and an alpha of 0.1. The Jaccard Index and the Morisita Overlap Index were used to quantify repertoire overlap between compartments. GLIPH grouped TCR beta CDR3s together with public tetramer-defined viral CDR3s, and a viral motif had to include at least three viral sequences and show V-gene enrichment. TCRdb mirrors the immuneACCESS table, restricted to in-frame sequences. Some clones are absent from its copies; in checked studies, under half trace to an unresolved V gene, and the reason for the others is unknown. V and J calls and clone size are copied from that table; D and trimming were computed from the DNA. The table for this sample lists 25,000 to 35,000 clones; over 80% of them were counted only once. Of the sample, less than 6% falls within the top ten clones.

The full study reports these points: Because the study design was exploratory, TCR variables were selected using unadjusted p-values without false-discovery rate correction. Longer overall survival was associated with higher blood T cell density, whereas shorter survival was associated with higher adjacent-lung clonality. Uninvolved tumor-adjacent lung showed the highest T cell clonality, higher than tumor, which suggests more focused antigenic responses in the adjacent lung. A median of roughly 58 of the top 100 tumor clones were detected in paired uninvolved adjacent lung, and some 29 of these tumor clones were also found among the top 100 clones of the paired uninvolved adjacent lung. Because multi-region tumor sequencing was not done, intratumor heterogeneity could not be ruled out.

The germline V gene encodes CDR1 SGHRS and CDR2 YFSETQ. V and J are trimmed by 5 bases and 9 bases, and the gene matches miss 8 bases of the junction. From cysteine to phenylalanine, the CDR3 is 14 amino acids long. Only the CDR3 DNA stays, 42 bases, in frame from base 1. The sequencing here drew on PBMCs, taken before any cancer treatment. The sequence links TRBV5-1 to TRBJ1-6; TRBD1 fits 7 bases in the junction. This sequence was found in a man aged 35-69 years with stage II lung adenocarcinoma. The DNA sequence is given as TGCGCCAGCAGACCGGGACAGAACCCTTCACCCCTCCACTTT. The resulting protein is CASRPGQNPSPLHF.